The present T cell receptor beta chain was sequenced within a study of PD-1 blockade in classical Hodgkin lymphoma. Overall study findings and caveats: Lower baseline TCR diversity was reported for newly diagnosed patients than for healthy donors. What caused the repertoire differences, perhaps disease activity or prior therapy, remains undefined.

Assay: immunoSEQ multiplex PCR; the TCRdb copy retains only in-frame clones and omits some. The data show 23,000 or so clones, just under 90% seen once. Time point noted: newly diagnosed, previously untreated cHL patient sample. After PBMCs were thawed, their CD8+ T cells were isolated by magnetic negative selection. As a comparison, the study used PBMCs from newly diagnosed, untreated classical Hodgkin lymphoma. About this clone: Its antigen is still unknown.

The sequence came from a human donor with classical Hodgkin lymphoma. Sequencing was done on a sample of CD8+ T cells from blood.

CDR3 amino acids: CASSQDEGLEQYF. The CDR3, as DNA: TGCGCCAGCAGCCAAGACGAGGGCTTGGAGCAGTACTTC. The V and J genes are TRBV4-1 and TRBJ2-7; weak D call: TRBD2 (5 bases). CDR3 length equals 13 residues. Germline CDR1 reads MGHRA; CDR2 reads YSYEKL. Trimming took off 0 bases at V and 7 bases at J, with 10 bases between the two ends.